The text below deals with one T cell receptor (beta chain). The antigen is not known. These data come from a study of OX40 agonist ivuxolimab in advanced cancers. Study-level background: The patients received ivuxolimab by intravenous route every 2 weeks at 0.01 to 10 mg/kg. Whole-study findings and limits: Blood T cells, both CD4+ and CD8+, expanded clonally by week 6 at 0.1 to 3.0 mg/kg.

The data were produced by immunoSEQ multiplex PCR, yet TCRdb's version contains in-frame clones alone and is incomplete. Here the sample spans tens of thousands of clones, 70% to 85% being singletons. Autoimmune disease history or systemic immunosuppression disqualified patients. There are 15 residues in the CDR3. Between the trimmed V and J ends, which lost 1 base and 0 bases, there was a span of 5 bases. The V gene's germline CDR1 is SGHDT and CDR2 YYEEEE. The rearrangement links TRBV5-6 to TRBJ2-6, with unresolved D. This clonotype originated in an adult with an advanced solid tumor such as melanoma, head and neck, liver or kidney cancer. The specimen comprised CD4+ or CD8+ T cells sorted from blood, sampled in a trial of the OX40 agonist ivuxolimab. CDR3 amino acids: CASSLRGSGANVLTF. The CDR3 DNA sequence: TGTGCCAGCAGCTTGAGAGGCTCTGGGGCCAACGTCCTGACTTTC.